This T cell receptor beta chain was sequenced during a study of T cells expressing NK-cell markers. Regarding the study as a whole: These clonotypes, the leaders elsewhere, also led the CD3+CD56-NKG2C+ fraction in several donors. Dominant NKG2C+ clonotype frequencies of about 1.0-8% of CD8+ T cells were measured in 5 or 6 donors.

TCRdb reprocessed the 5' RACE reads, keeping one entry per CDR3 protein, no DNA. The sample's table shows approximately 550,000 distinct CDR3 sequences. Comment on this clonotype: The antigen is undetermined.

The CDR3 contains 15 residues. Germline CDR1 and CDR2: MNHEY and SVGEGT. The origin of this receptor is a man aged 18 to 30 in good health. The sample consisted of blood T cells: a sorted CD56 or NKG2C T cell subset, CD4+ or CD8+ T cells, or bulk PBMC T cells (not recorded which). The gene calls are TRBV6-2 or TRBV6-3 and TRBJ2-2; absent DNA, TCRdb's TRBD2 call cannot be checked. The CDR3 protein is CASRYPGLAAGELFF.